This T cell receptor beta chain was found in a study of blood T cell repertoires in COVID-19. At the level of the study: The samples span acute and convalescent COVID-19 from the United States, Italy and Spain. From T cells, B-cell-depleted T cells, or PBMCs came the material, which was cDNA or gDNA.

The CDR3 is 15 amino acids. Germline V CDR1 and CDR2: ENHRY, SYGVKD. The J segment lost 2 bases and the V segment lost 11 bases, leaving 10 bases of the junction unmatched. In the authors' workflow: Reference gene primer amplification yielded estimated nucleated cell counts. Using immunoSEQ multiplex PCR, the repertoire was profiled, and TCRdb retains in-frame clones only, with some absent. D and trimming come from the DNA, and the V and J calls and clone size come from that table. The sample yields over 200,000 clones, about 91% seen once. It was during active infection that Seattle patients were enrolled and then longitudinally followed.

The chain is built from TRBV10-3 and TRBJ2-1, with 9 bases that match TRBD1. This TCR was sampled from a young adult with COVID-19, enrolled during active disease. Sequences were obtained from peripheral blood. The CDR3, as DNA: TGTGCCTCCCGGGGGCGGACAGGGGCCTACAATGAGCAGTTCTTC. The encoded protein is CASRGRTGAYNEQFF.